Listed below are T cell receptor beta chains from one sample, sequenced in a study of identical twins. TCRdb re-called the 5' RACE reads through MiXCR, storing one row per CDR3 protein. The sample lists a few hundred thousand distinct CDR3 sequences; 9% to 15% were seen once. These same data were also listed under a study on yellow fever vaccine responses in identical twins.

Material for sequencing was CD8+ T cells sorted from blood. The receptor set was obtained from a woman under 30 in good health. CDR3s include the opening cysteine and the closing phenylalanine or tryptophan. A D gene is named only where the DNA matches it firmly. Size values are once, few and many counts, or a class for expanded clones, and some rows have none.

>TRBD2|TRBJ2-2|TRBV6-2/TRBV6-3|-
TGTGCCAGCAGAGTAAACCCCACCGGAAGGACTAGCGGGAGGTTTTTCGCCGGGGAGCTGTTTTTT
CASRVNPTGRTSGRFFAGELFF
>TRBD2|TRBJ2-7|TRBV20-1|many
TGCAGTGCTAGGGATGGGCGGGAGTCCCTCGAGCAGTACTTC
CSARDGRESLEQYF
>-|TRBJ2-1|TRBV12-3/TRBV12-4|many
TGTGCCAGCAGTTTGGGAGACACATCCTACAATGAGCAGTTCTTC
CASSLGDTSYNEQFF
>-|TRBJ1-1|TRBV4-1|many
TGCGCCAGCAGTCCAAGAAGCTCCCAGGGGTGGACTGAAGCTTTCTTT
CASSPRSSQGWTEAFF
>-|TRBJ2-3|TRBV11-2|-
TGTGCCAGCAGCCAGGTGTGGGGGCTGGATACGCAGTATTTT
CASSQVWGLDTQYF
>TRBD2|TRBJ2-3|TRBV7-2|-
TGTGCCAGCAGCTTAGACGCGGGAGTGGCAACAGATACGCAGTATTTT
CASSLDAGVATDTQYF
>-|TRBJ2-7|TRBV28|-
TGTGCCAGCAGTCCCTCGGACGAGGCCTACGAGCAGTACTTC
CASSPSDEAYEQYF
>-|TRBJ2-2|TRBV10-2|-
TGCGCCAGCAGTGATTGGGGGGAGACAGAAGAGACCGGGGAGCTGTTTTTT
CASSDWGETEETGELFF
>-|TRBJ2-7|TRBV24-1|few
TGTGCCACCGCACCGGGTTCGTCCTACGAGCAGTACTTC
CATAPGSSYEQYF
>-|TRBJ1-2|TRBV2|few
TGTGCCAGCAGTCTGATAGCTAACTATGGCTACACCTTC
CASSLIANYGYTF
>-|TRBJ2-1|TRBV7-9|-
TGTGCCAGCAGTGCCCCGGTAGACAATGAGCAGTTCTTC
CASSAPVDNEQFF
>-|TRBJ1-4|TRBV7-9|few
TGTGCCAGCAGCTTTTCGGAATATAATGAAAAACTGTTTTTT
CASSFSEYNEKLFF
>-|TRBJ2-5|TRBV5-1|-
TGCGCCAGCAGCTTGGATTACCATTTGGAGACCCAGTACTTC
CASSLDYHLETQYF
>TRBD2|TRBJ2-5|TRBV20-1|once
TGCAGTGCCCACAAGAGGTGGCTAGCGGGGCGTCAAACCCAGTACTTC
CSAHKRWLAGRQTQYF
>-|TRBJ1-1|TRBV2|-
TGTGCCAGCAGTGCAAGGGTCACTGAAGCTTTCTTT
CASSARVTEAFF
>-|TRBJ2-5|TRBV4-1|few
TGCGCCAGCAGCCACCCTCCTACAGGTACCCAAGAGACCCAGTACTTC
CASSHPPTGTQETQYF
>TRBD2|TRBJ2-2|TRBV28|-
TGTGCCAGCAGTTTATCTAGCGGGAGGTTCGGGGAGCTGTTTTTT
CASSLSSGRFGELFF
>TRBD2|TRBJ2-2|TRBV9|-
TGTGCCAGCAGCGTAACGGGGGGGCCCACCGGGGAGCTGTTTTTT
CASSVTGGPTGELFF
>-|TRBJ1-5|TRBV12-3/TRBV12-4|few
TGTGCCAGCAGTCCACAGGGTTGGAATCAGCCCCAGCATTTT
CASSPQGWNQPQHF
>-|TRBJ2-7|TRBV5-6|-
TGTGCCAGCAGCTCGGGACCCGCCGAGCAGTACTTC
CASSSGPAEQYF
>-|TRBJ2-3|TRBV12-3/TRBV12-4|-
TGTGCCAGCAGAGTATCGGCAGATACGCAGTATTTT
CASRVSADTQYF
>-|TRBJ2-1|TRBV10-1|-
TGCGCCAGCAGTGAGGTGTCCAGGAATGAGCAGTTCTTC
CASSEVSRNEQFF
>TRBD2|TRBJ2-5|TRBV15|few
TGTGCCACCAGCATCGGGACAAGCGGGGGGGCCTGGGAGACCCAGTACTTC
CATSIGTSGGAWETQYF
>TRBD2|TRBJ2-1|TRBV12-3/TRBV12-4|few
TGTGCCAGCAGTTCTGCCCCCGCGGGACTAGCGGGAGTCGAGCAGTTCTTC
CASSSAPAGLAGVEQFF
>TRBD2|TRBJ2-3|TRBV7-8|few
TGTGCCAGCATCACCGAGGGACTAGCGGGAGATACGCAGTATTTT
CASITEGLAGDTQYF
>-|TRBJ1-5|TRBV4-1|-
TGCGCCAGCAGCCTAAAGGGACCGAGCAATCAGCCCCAGCATTTT
CASSLKGPSNQPQHF
>-|TRBJ2-2|TRBV27|many
TGTGCCAGCAGTTTAGTGTCAGGGCGGACCGGGGAGCTGTTTTTT
CASSLVSGRTGELFF
>TRBD2|TRBJ2-1|TRBV12-3/TRBV12-4|many
TGTGCCAGCAGTTTAGGAGGGGAGGGCTCCTACAATGAGCAGTTCTTC
CASSLGGEGSYNEQFF
>TRBD2|TRBJ2-6|TRBV27|-
TGTGCCAGCAGTTTAAGACTAGCGGGCATCTCTGGGGCCAACGTCCTGACTTTC
CASSLRLAGISGANVLTF
>TRBD2|TRBJ2-1|TRBV6-1|few
TGTGCCAGCAGTCTAGCGGGAGCTTATCCCAATGAGCAGTTCTTC
CASSLAGAYPNEQFF
>TRBD1|TRBJ2-7|TRBV6-5|many
TGTGCCAGCAGTTACTTTTACCCGGAGGACAGGGAATCGGGTCAGGAGCAGTACTTC
CASSYFYPEDRESGQEQYF
>-|TRBJ2-1|TRBV27|few
TGTGCCAGCAGTGCTTACGGGCCCAATGAGCAGTTCTTC
CASSAYGPNEQFF
>TRBD2|TRBJ2-1|TRBV12-3/TRBV12-4|-
TGTGCCAGCAGTTCCCCCGGGGGGTTAGGCTACAATGAGCAGTTCTTC
CASSSPGGLGYNEQFF
>TRBD2|TRBJ2-1|TRBV28|-
TGTGCCAGCGGGCTAGCGGGAGCCATTTGGCTCTTC
CASGLAGAIWLF
>-|TRBJ2-1|TRBV5-1|-
TGCGCCAGCAGCTTCGACTTTGAGCTATCTCAATACAATGAGCAGTTCTTC
CASSFDFELSQYNEQFF
>-|TRBJ2-2|TRBV7-8|few
TGTGCCAGCAGCTTAGTAGTAGTTGAGGTGAACACCGGGGAGCTGTTTTTT
CASSLVVVEVNTGELFF
>-|TRBJ1-4|TRBV12-3/TRBV12-4|many
TGTGCCAGCAGTGGGACTGCCGGCGGAGAAAAACTGTTTTTT
CASSGTAGGEKLFF
>-|TRBJ2-1|TRBV6-1|many
TGTGCCAGCAGTCAGGACAGGGACTACCTCTACAATGAGCAGTTCTTC
CASSQDRDYLYNEQFF
>TRBD1|TRBJ2-3|TRBV13|-
TGTGCCAGCAGCTTGGGGACAGGCCTCGGCACAGATACGCAGTATTTT
CASSLGTGLGTDTQYF
>TRBD2|TRBJ2-1|TRBV7-9|few
TGTGCCAGCAGCTCGGGACTAGCGTCGAGCTCCTACAATGAGCAGTTCTTC
CASSSGLASSSYNEQFF
>-|TRBJ1-1|TRBV6-5|few
TGTGCCAGCGCGGGGGGGAACACTGAAGCTTTCTTT
CASAGGNTEAFF
>TRBD2|TRBJ2-5|TRBV12-3/TRBV12-4|many
TGTGCCAGCAGTCCCGAGGGAGCGGGAGGAGAGACCCAGTACTTC
CASSPEGAGGETQYF
>TRBD2|TRBJ2-5|TRBV4-1|-
TGCGCCAGCAGCCAAGATGTTCTAGCGGGGCGGGAGACCCAGTACTTC
CASSQDVLAGRETQYF
>TRBD2|TRBJ2-1|TRBV20-1|-
TGCAGTGCTAGAGATGAGCGGGACTTGATTTACAATGAGCAGTTCTTC
CSARDERDLIYNEQFF
>TRBD2|TRBJ2-3|TRBV16|few
TGTGCCAGCAGCCAAAGGACTAGCGGGACAGATACGCAGTATTTT
CASSQRTSGTDTQYF
>TRBD1|TRBJ1-1|TRBV7-9|-
TGTGCCAGCAGCTTCAGGGGGCGAGCTTTCTTT
CASSFRGRAFF
>TRBD2|TRBJ2-1|TRBV12-3/TRBV12-4|few
TGTGCCAGCAGCCCTAGCGGGGGGGCCAAGAATGAGCAGTTCTTC
CASSPSGGAKNEQFF
>TRBD1|TRBJ2-1|TRBV29-1|many
TGCAGCGCCGGACAGGGAGAGAATTACAATGAGCAGTTCTTC
CSAGQGENYNEQFF
>TRBD1|TRBJ2-5|TRBV7-9|few
TGTGCCAGTAAGCCAAAGGACAGGGAGGAAGAGACCCAGTACTTC
CASKPKDREEETQYF
>-|TRBJ1-1|TRBV20-1|many
TGCAGTGCGCACAGGGTAGGAGCTTTCTTT
CSAHRVGAFF
>TRBD2|TRBJ2-7|TRBV29-1|-
TGCAGCGTTGAAGAAACGGGTAGCGGGAGGGCAAACGAGCAGTACTTC
CSVEETGSGRANEQYF
>-|TRBJ1-1|TRBV10-3|few
TGTGCCATCACTGACGGTAACACTGAAGCTTTCTTT
CAITDGNTEAFF
>-|TRBJ2-1|TRBV4-2|-
TGTGCCAGCAGCCAAGATCCCGGTCTAGGTGAGCAGTTCTTC
CASSQDPGLGEQFF
>TRBD2|TRBJ2-3|TRBV13|-
TGTGCCTTCAGCTCCCCTTCTAGCGGGGTAAGCACAGATACGCAGTATTTT
CAFSSPSSGVSTDTQYF
>-|TRBJ1-2|TRBV12-3/TRBV12-4|many
TGTGCCAGCACACGGGAGTTGAGCTATGGCTACACCTTC
CASTRELSYGYTF